This is a list of T cell receptor beta chains from one sample in a study of CD8 T cells in Susac syndrome. A single record per CDR3 protein comes from TCRdb applying MiXCR to the immunoSEQ multiplex PCR reads. Here the sample spans some 130,000 distinct CDR3 sequences, around 94% being singletons. The specimen sequenced was CD4+ T cells from PBMCs. These receptor sequences come from a human donor with multiple sclerosis. CDR3s include the opening cysteine and the closing phenylalanine or tryptophan. A D gene is named only where the DNA matches it firmly.

V,J,D,CDR3,DNA
TRBV3-1,TRBJ2-7,NA,CASSRNGREQYF,TGTGCCAGCAGCCGCAACGGGCGCGAGCAGTACTTC
TRBV12-3/TRBV12-4,TRBJ1-2,NA,CASSLTESYGYTF,TGTGCCAGCAGTCTGACAGAATCTTATGGCTACACCTTC
TRBV12-3/TRBV12-4,TRBJ2-7,NA,CASSSFYEQYF,TGTGCCAGCAGTTCTTTCTACGAGCAGTACTTC
TRBV9,TRBJ2-7,TRBD2,CARVVVISGLALSEQYF,TGTGCCAGGGTCGTGGTTATCTCCGGACTAGCGCTGAGCGAGCAGTACTTC
TRBV19,TRBJ1-1,NA,CASTNSGLSTEAFF,TGTGCCAGTACTAATTCAGGGCTTAGCACTGAAGCTTTCTTT
TRBV2,TRBJ1-2,TRBD1,CASSERGRGASSTNYGYTF,TGTGCCAGCAGTGAAAGAGGCAGGGGGGCATCAAGCACTAACTATGGCTACACCTTC
TRBV30,TRBJ1-1,NA,CAWSPSWTEAFF,TGTGCCTGGAGTCCAAGTTGGACTGAAGCTTTCTTT
TRBV6-6,TRBJ1-3,NA,CASTNGGTGNTIYF,TGTGCCAGCACCAACGGGGGAACTGGAAACACCATATATTTT
TRBV10-3,TRBJ2-1,NA,CAIRDSNGKNEQFF,TGTGCCATCAGGGACAGTAACGGGAAGAATGAGCAGTTCTTC
TRBV12-3/TRBV12-4,TRBJ2-4,TRBD1,CASRPGQGENIQYF,TGTGCCAGCAGGCCGGGACAGGGCGAAAACATTCAGTACTTC